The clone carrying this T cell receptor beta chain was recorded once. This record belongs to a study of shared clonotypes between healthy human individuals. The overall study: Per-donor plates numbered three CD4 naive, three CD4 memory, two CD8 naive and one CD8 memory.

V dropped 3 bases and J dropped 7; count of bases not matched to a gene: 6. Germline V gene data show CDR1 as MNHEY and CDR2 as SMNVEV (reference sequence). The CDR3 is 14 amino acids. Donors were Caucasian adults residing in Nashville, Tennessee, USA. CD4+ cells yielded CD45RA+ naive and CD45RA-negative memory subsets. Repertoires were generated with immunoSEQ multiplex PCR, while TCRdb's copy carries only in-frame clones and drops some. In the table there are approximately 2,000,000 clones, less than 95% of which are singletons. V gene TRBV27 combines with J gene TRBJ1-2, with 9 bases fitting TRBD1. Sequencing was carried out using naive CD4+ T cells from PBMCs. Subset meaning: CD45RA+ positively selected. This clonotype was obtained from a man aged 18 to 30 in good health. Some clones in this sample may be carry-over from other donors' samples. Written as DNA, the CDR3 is TGTGCCAGCAGTTTGAGGGACAGGGTGGGTGGCTACACCTTC. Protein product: CASSLRDRVGGYTF.